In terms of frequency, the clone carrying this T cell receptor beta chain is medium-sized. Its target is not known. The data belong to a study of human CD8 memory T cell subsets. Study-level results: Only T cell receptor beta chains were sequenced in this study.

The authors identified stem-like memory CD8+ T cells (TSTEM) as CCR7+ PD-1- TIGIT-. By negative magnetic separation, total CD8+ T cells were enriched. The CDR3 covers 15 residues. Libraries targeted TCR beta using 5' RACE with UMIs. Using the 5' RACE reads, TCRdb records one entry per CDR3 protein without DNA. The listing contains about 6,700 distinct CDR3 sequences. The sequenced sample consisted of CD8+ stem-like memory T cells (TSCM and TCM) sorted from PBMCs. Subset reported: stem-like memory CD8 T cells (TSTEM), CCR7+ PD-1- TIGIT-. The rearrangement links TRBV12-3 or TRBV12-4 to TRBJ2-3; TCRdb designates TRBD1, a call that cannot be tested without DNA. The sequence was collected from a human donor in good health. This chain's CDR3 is CASSRTGGRTDTQYF.